The rows below give T cell receptor beta chains drawn from one sample of a study of blood T cell repertoires in COVID-19. The method was immunoSEQ multiplex PCR; TCRdb's version includes in-frame clones alone and lacks a portion of them. The sample carries about 32,000 clones, approximately 93% recorded once. The sequencing sample was made of peripheral blood. These receptors originate from a man in his fifties or sixties with acute or convalescent COVID-19. CDR3s include the opening cysteine and the closing phenylalanine or tryptophan. D genes are given only for firm matches. Some rows mark clone size as missing; the rest say once, few, many or name a class of expanded clone.

TRBV7-2,TRBJ1-1,TRBD1,-,CASSPGRPGGRGEAFF,TGTGCCAGCAGCCCAGGACGCCCAGGGGGCCGAGGTGAAGCTTTCTTT
TRBV10-3,TRBJ1-2,-,-,CAISSGAGYTF,TGTGCCATCAGCTCGGGAGCCGGCTACACCTTC
TRBV6-1,TRBJ1-1,-,-,CASSAGPGLGGNTEAFF,TGTGCCAGCAGTGCAGGGCCGGGCTTAGGCGGGAACACTGAAGCTTTCTTT
TRBV5-4,TRBJ2-3,-,-,CASSIQTRGGAQYF,TGTGCCAGCAGCATTCAAACACGCGGGGGCGCGCAGTATTTT
TRBV7-2,TRBJ1-4,-,once,CASSWGRGEKLFF,TGTGCCAGCAGCTGGGGGAGGGGTGAAAAACTGTTTTTT
TRBV20-1,TRBJ1-1,-,-,CSARTQIEAFF,TGCAGTGCTAGAACTCAAATCGAAGCTTTCTTT
TRBV12-5,TRBJ2-3,TRBD1,once,CASVLGQVTDTQYF,TGTGCTAGTGTCCTAGGACAGGTCACAGATACGCAGTATTTT
TRBV29-1,TRBJ1-4,-,few,CSVLEGGEKLFF,TGCAGCGTTTTAGAGGGAGGGGAAAAACTGTTTTTT
TRBV30,TRBJ1-6,TRBD1,once,CAWSVVTGDSPLHF,TGTGCCTGGAGTGTCGTGACAGGGGATTCACCCCTCCACTTT
TRBV30,TRBJ1-5,-,few,CAWSGQGVRSNQPQHF,TGTGCCTGGAGTGGCCAGGGCGTTCGGAGCAATCAGCCCCAGCATTTT
TRBV9,TRBJ2-1,-,-,CASSVESGGAYNEQFF,TGTGCCAGCAGCGTAGAATCGGGTGGCGCCTACAATGAGCAGTTCTTC
TRBV27,TRBJ2-1,TRBD1,-,CASSIGTELYNEQFF,TGTGCCAGCAGTATCGGGACAGAGTTATACAATGAGCAGTTCTTC
TRBV19,TRBJ1-6,-,-,CASSTPAGEGNSPLHF,TGTGCCAGTAGTACACCGGCAGGGGAAGGTAATTCACCCCTCCACTTT
TRBV29-1,TRBJ1-1,TRBD1,-,CSHSGTENTEAFF,TGCAGTCATTCCGGGACAGAGAACACTGAAGCTTTCTTT
TRBV14,TRBJ2-5,TRBD2,-,CASSQDLAAQETQYF,TGTGCCAGCAGCCAGGACCTAGCGGCCCAAGAGACCCAGTACTTC
TRBV19,TRBJ2-7,-,-,CASSSAGLTGKAYEQYF,TGTGCCAGTTCATCCGCGGGTTTAACAGGGAAGGCTTACGAGCAGTACTTC
TRBV19,TRBJ2-5,TRBD1,-,CASSTGTVMYQETQYF,TGTGCCAGTAGTACCGGGACAGTCATGTACCAAGAGACCCAGTACTTC
TRBV7-2,TRBJ2-7,-,-,CASSPGGGLSYEQYF,TGTGCCAGCAGCCCTGGGGGGGGGCTCTCCTACGAGCAGTACTTC
TRBV5-1,TRBJ2-4,TRBD1,-,CASSPGTGLAKNIQYF,TGCGCCAGCAGCCCAGGGACAGGGCTAGCCAAAAACATTCAGTACTTC
TRBV19,TRBJ2-3,TRBD2,-,CASSLRTSGIPDTQYF,TGTGCCAGTAGTCTCCGGACTAGCGGGATCCCAGATACGCAGTATTTT
TRBV15,TRBJ1-1,TRBD1,-,CATSRQRGLSTEAFF,TGTGCCACCAGCAGGCAGAGGGGGCTGAGTACTGAAGCTTTCTTT
TRBV18,TRBJ2-1,-,-,CASSPHYGDNEQFF,TGTGCCAGCTCACCCCACTACGGGGACAATGAGCAGTTCTTC
TRBV27,TRBJ2-1,TRBD2,-,CASSSGLADNEQFF,TGTGCCAGCAGTTCGGGACTAGCGGACAATGAGCAGTTCTTC
TRBV6-6,TRBJ2-2,-,medium-sized,CASNSGRGGELFF,TGTGCCAGCAACTCGGGGCGGGGCGGGGAGCTGTTTTTT
TRBV29-1,TRBJ1-1,-,-,CSIDDFDGTEAFF,TGCAGCATAGACGACTTCGATGGCACTGAAGCTTTCTTT
TRBV3-1/TRBV3-2,TRBJ1-4,-,few,CASSQGRRGAEKLFF,TGTGCCAGCAGCCAAGGACGGCGGGGGGCTGAAAAACTGTTTTTT
TRBV5-8,TRBJ2-2,TRBD1,-,CASSSDRDNGELFF,TGTGCCAGCAGCTCGGACAGGGATAACGGGGAGCTGTTTTTT
TRBV5-4,TRBJ2-7,TRBD1,-,CASSPGTGTAYEQYF,TGTGCCAGCAGCCCCGGGACAGGTACAGCCTACGAGCAGTACTTC
TRBV4-1,TRBJ2-7,-,-,CASSQEYRTIYEQYF,TGCGCCAGCAGCCAAGAATACAGGACTATTTACGAGCAGTACTTC
TRBV9,TRBJ1-3,TRBD1,-,CASSPSGRGLGNTIYF,TGTGCCAGCAGCCCCAGTGGCAGGGGGCTCGGAAACACCATATATTTT
TRBV24-1,TRBJ2-2,TRBD2,-,CATSQEDGLARTGELFF,TGTGCCACCAGTCAAGAGGATGGACTAGCGCGCACCGGGGAGCTGTTTTTT
TRBV24-1,TRBJ1-1,-,-,CATSDPSDTEAFF,TGTGCCACCAGTGACCCGTCCGACACTGAAGCTTTCTTT
TRBV11-2,TRBJ2-1,TRBD2,-,CASSFTGTSEDNEQFF,TGTGCCAGCAGCTTCACCGGGACTAGCGAGGACAATGAGCAGTTCTTC
TRBV27,TRBJ2-1,-,-,CASSSKDSSSSYNEQFF,TGTGCCAGCAGTTCGAAGGACAGTTCGAGCTCCTACAATGAGCAGTTCTTC
TRBV5-6,TRBJ1-2,-,-,CASSLAGFYGYTF,TGTGCCAGCAGCTTGGCAGGGTTCTATGGCTACACCTTC
TRBV7-9,TRBJ1-1,TRBD1,once,CASSPRQGRKTEAFF,TGTGCCAGCAGCCCGAGACAGGGGCGAAAGACTGAAGCTTTCTTT
TRBV7-9,TRBJ2-3,TRBD1,-,CASSLTGQGTDTQYF,TGTGCCAGCAGCTTAACAGGACAGGGCACAGATACGCAGTATTTT
TRBV29-1,TRBJ2-3,TRBD2,once,CSTTRTGGRDTQYF,TGCAGCACCACCCGCACGGGCGGGAGAGATACGCAGTATTTT
TRBV19,TRBJ1-5,TRBD1,-,CASTMETGISNQPQHF,TGTGCCAGTACCATGGAGACAGGGATTAGCAATCAGCCCCAGCATTTT
TRBV6-4,TRBJ2-1,-,-,CASSVETSFYNEQFF,TGTGCCAGCAGTGTGGAGACTAGTTTTTACAATGAGCAGTTCTTC
TRBV7-2,TRBJ1-5,-,-,CASSSRQAVNQPQHF,TGTGCCAGCAGCTCCCGACAGGCAGTCAATCAGCCCCAGCATTTT
TRBV3-1/TRBV3-2,TRBJ2-3,TRBD1,-,CASSPSRQGVFTDTQYF,TGTGCCAGCAGCCCGTCCAGACAGGGGGTTTTCACAGATACGCAGTATTTT
TRBV11-3,TRBJ1-1,TRBD1,-,CASSSLGQGVLEAFF,TGTGCCAGCAGCAGCCTGGGACAGGGAGTTCTTGAAGCTTTCTTT
TRBV5-1,TRBJ2-5,-,-,CASSFGGPKETQYF,TGCGCCAGCAGCTTCGGGGGGCCTAAAGAGACCCAGTACTTC
TRBV5-4,TRBJ2-2,-,-,CASSLSGSVHTGELFF,TGTGCCAGCAGCTTGTCCGGGAGTGTTCACACCGGGGAGCTGTTTTTT
TRBV9,TRBJ1-3,-,-,CASSVSGTGNTIYF,TGTGCCAGCAGCGTGTCAGGGACTGGAAACACCATATATTTT
TRBV5-1,TRBJ1-1,-,once,CASSPSWGGADTEAFF,TGCGCCAGCAGCCCCTCCTGGGGGGGCGCCGACACTGAAGCTTTCTTT
TRBV30,TRBJ2-1,-,once,CAWSGLTPHLREQFF,TGTGCCTGGAGCGGACTCACCCCCCATCTGCGTGAGCAGTTCTTC
TRBV7-9,TRBJ1-4,TRBD1,-,CASSFGTVNEKLFF,TGTGCCAGCAGCTTCGGGACAGTTAATGAAAAACTGTTTTTT
TRBV5-1,TRBJ2-3,TRBD2,-,CASSLVLAGGTDTQYF,TGCGCCAGCAGCTTGGTTTTGGCGGGAGGAACAGATACGCAGTATTTT
TRBV11-1,TRBJ2-7,-,few,CASSYRGQNEQYF,TGTGCCAGCAGTTACCGGGGACAAAACGAGCAGTACTTC